Listed below are T cell receptor beta chains from one sample, sequenced in a study of T-cell reconstitution after alpha-beta-depleted transplantation in children. One entry per CDR3 protein results from TCRdb running MiXCR on the PCR reads. The sample consists of some 5,000 distinct CDR3 sequences, just under 7.5% of them appearing once. The source material was PBMCs, mostly from graft donor cells, sampled 60 days after TCRalphabeta/CD19-depleted stem cell transplant. Receptors were obtained from a boy less than two years old who had a stem cell transplant for SCID, so the T cells may come from the graft donor. Each CDR3 is given with its conserved first and last residue. Fields, in order: CDR3 DNA, CDR3 protein, D gene, V gene, clone size, J gene. The D gene is left open where the match is weak. Rows give clone size only sometimes, using once, few, many, or a class for an expanded clone.

cdr3_nt: TGTGCCAGCAGCAACGAGGGCCCGCGGGAATACTACAATGAGCAGTTCTTC
cdr3_aa: CASSNEGPREYYNEQFF
d_call: -
v_call: TRBV3-1
clone_size: -
j_call: TRBJ2-1

cdr3_nt: TGTGCCAGCAGTCCAGAAGGGACAGGGGCCGAAAAACTGTTTTTT
cdr3_aa: CASSPEGTGAEKLFF
d_call: TRBD1
v_call: TRBV12-3/TRBV12-4
clone_size: medium-sized
j_call: TRBJ1-4

cdr3_nt: TGCGCCAGCAGCTATTTACCACCGGGACAGGGGGATCACGGTGAGCAGTTCTTC
cdr3_aa: CASSYLPPGQGDHGEQFF
d_call: TRBD1
v_call: TRBV5-1
clone_size: medium-sized
j_call: TRBJ2-1

cdr3_nt: TGCGCCAGCAGCCGCCAAACTAACAGGGCAATTAGCACAGATACGCAGTATTTT
cdr3_aa: CASSRQTNRAISTDTQYF
d_call: -
v_call: TRBV4-1
clone_size: medium-sized
j_call: TRBJ2-3

cdr3_nt: TGTGCCAGCTCCCCTATGGGCCCAGGGGACCTCCTCTATGGCTACACCTTC
cdr3_aa: CASSPMGPGDLLYGYTF
d_call: -
v_call: TRBV7-3
clone_size: medium-sized
j_call: TRBJ1-2

cdr3_nt: TGTGCCAGCAGAACAGGGGGCTCGAGCAATCAGCCCCAGCATTTT
cdr3_aa: CASRTGGSSNQPQHF
d_call: TRBD1
v_call: TRBV6-5
clone_size: many
j_call: TRBJ1-5

cdr3_nt: TGTGCCAGCAGGAAATCAGGGACTGGGGCAAACTATGGCTACACCTTC
cdr3_aa: CASRKSGTGANYGYTF
d_call: -
v_call: TRBV2
clone_size: many
j_call: TRBJ1-2

cdr3_nt: TGCGCCCCGCGGCGGGAGACCCAGTACTTC
cdr3_aa: CAPRRETQYF
d_call: -
v_call: TRBV5-1
clone_size: many
j_call: TRBJ2-5

cdr3_nt: TGTGCCAGCAGCCAAGATAGGGGGCCGGGTGAGGGAGGCAATCAGCCCCAGCATTTT
cdr3_aa: CASSQDRGPGEGGNQPQHF
d_call: TRBD1
v_call: TRBV14
clone_size: many
j_call: TRBJ1-5

cdr3_nt: TGTGCCAGCATGAGAAGCTCCACAGATACGCAGTATTTT
cdr3_aa: CASMRSSTDTQYF
d_call: -
v_call: TRBV11-3
clone_size: many
j_call: TRBJ2-3

cdr3_nt: TGTGCCAGCAGCTTAGGCCCTTTTGCCGGGGAGCTGTTTTTT
cdr3_aa: CASSLGPFAGELFF
d_call: -
v_call: TRBV11-3
clone_size: many
j_call: TRBJ2-2

cdr3_nt: TGTGCCAGCTCACCCGGGACAGGAGGGAGACAGCAGTACTTC
cdr3_aa: CASSPGTGGRQQYF
d_call: TRBD1
v_call: TRBV18
clone_size: many
j_call: TRBJ2-7

cdr3_nt: TGTGCCAGCGAAGGCGGGGAATGGAACACTGAAGCTTTCTTT
cdr3_aa: CASEGGEWNTEAFF
d_call: -
v_call: TRBV6-5
clone_size: many
j_call: TRBJ1-1

cdr3_nt: TGTGCCAGCAGCTCCGACAGGGCGGACGGCTACACCTTC
cdr3_aa: CASSSDRADGYTF
d_call: TRBD1
v_call: TRBV13
clone_size: many
j_call: TRBJ1-2

cdr3_nt: TGCGCCAGCAGCTTGGTCCGGGGGGGGAACAATGAGCAGTTCTTC
cdr3_aa: CASSLVRGGNNEQFF
d_call: TRBD2
v_call: TRBV5-1
clone_size: medium-sized
j_call: TRBJ2-1

cdr3_nt: TGTGCCACCAGCATTAGCGGGGGGCGCACAGATACGCAGTATTTT
cdr3_aa: CATSISGGRTDTQYF
d_call: TRBD2
v_call: TRBV15
clone_size: medium-sized
j_call: TRBJ2-3

cdr3_nt: TGTGCCAGCAGCCAAGAGACCCAGTACTTC
cdr3_aa: CASSQETQYF
d_call: -
v_call: TRBV14
clone_size: many
j_call: TRBJ2-5

cdr3_nt: TGTGCCAGCTCACCATCAGGGATCAATCAGCCCCAGCATTTT
cdr3_aa: CASSPSGINQPQHF
d_call: -
v_call: TRBV18
clone_size: medium-sized
j_call: TRBJ1-5

cdr3_nt: TGTGCCAGCAGCTCACCGGGGTATAATTCACCCCTCCACTTT
cdr3_aa: CASSSPGYNSPLHF
d_call: -
v_call: TRBV7-9
clone_size: medium-sized
j_call: TRBJ1-6

cdr3_nt: TGTGCCAGCAGCCCAGGGGGGGGTCTTAGGACTGAAGCTTTCTTT
cdr3_aa: CASSPGGGLRTEAFF
d_call: TRBD1
v_call: TRBV9
clone_size: medium-sized
j_call: TRBJ1-1

cdr3_nt: TGTGCCAGCAGCGCGGGACAGGGGGCGCGCCAGTACTTC
cdr3_aa: CASSAGQGARQYF
d_call: TRBD1
v_call: TRBV7-3
clone_size: many
j_call: TRBJ2-7

cdr3_nt: TGTGCCAGCTCACCCGGCAGCTATGGCTACACCTTC
cdr3_aa: CASSPGSYGYTF
d_call: -
v_call: TRBV18
clone_size: medium-sized
j_call: TRBJ1-2

cdr3_nt: TGTGCCAGCATCAGAGCAGGGTCGATTGTCACTGAAGCTTTCTTT
cdr3_aa: CASIRAGSIVTEAFF
d_call: -
v_call: TRBV7-9
clone_size: many
j_call: TRBJ1-1

cdr3_nt: TGTGCCAGCAGCTTAGATCCCAAAGCGGAAGGCTCCTACAATGAGCAGTTCTTC
cdr3_aa: CASSLDPKAEGSYNEQFF
d_call: -
v_call: TRBV11-2
clone_size: many
j_call: TRBJ2-1

cdr3_nt: TGTGCCAGCAGTTACTTCGTTGGGACCTATAATTCACCCCTCCACTTT
cdr3_aa: CASSYFVGTYNSPLHF
d_call: -
v_call: TRBV6-5
clone_size: many
j_call: TRBJ1-6

cdr3_nt: TGTGCCAGCATAAGGCTTCTGGGGTCACCCCTCCACTTT
cdr3_aa: CASIRLLGSPLHF
d_call: -
v_call: TRBV3-1
clone_size: many
j_call: TRBJ1-6

cdr3_nt: TGTGCCAGCAGTCCCCTTTGGCAGGATCAGCCCCAGCATTTT
cdr3_aa: CASSPLWQDQPQHF
d_call: -
v_call: TRBV12-3/TRBV12-4
clone_size: medium-sized
j_call: TRBJ1-5

cdr3_nt: TGTGCCAGCAACATAACCTCCGGGGAGCTGTTTTTT
cdr3_aa: CASNITSGELFF
d_call: -
v_call: TRBV25-1
clone_size: many
j_call: TRBJ2-2

cdr3_nt: TGTGCCAGCAGTTTCGTGGGGACGCATCAGCCCCAGCATTTT
cdr3_aa: CASSFVGTHQPQHF
d_call: -
v_call: TRBV12-3/TRBV12-4
clone_size: medium-sized
j_call: TRBJ1-5

cdr3_nt: TGTGCCACCAGCAGAGAAGTTGGAAAACTGTTTTTT
cdr3_aa: CATSREVGKLFF
d_call: -
v_call: TRBV15
clone_size: medium-sized
j_call: TRBJ1-4

cdr3_nt: TGCAGTGCTTCCATTTCGGGGAACACTGAAGCTTTCTTT
cdr3_aa: CSASISGNTEAFF
d_call: -
v_call: TRBV20-1
clone_size: medium-sized
j_call: TRBJ1-1

cdr3_nt: TGCAGCGTGCAGACGGAGGGATTCTCACCCCTCCACTTT
cdr3_aa: CSVQTEGFSPLHF
d_call: -
v_call: TRBV29-1
clone_size: -
j_call: TRBJ1-6

cdr3_nt: TGTGCCAGCAGCTTAGGGGCGGGACCTGGGTCCTCCTACAATGAGCAGTTCTTC
cdr3_aa: CASSLGAGPGSSYNEQFF
d_call: -
v_call: TRBV11-3
clone_size: many
j_call: TRBJ2-1

cdr3_nt: TGTGCCAGCAGGGGCCTCGCAGATACGCAGTATTTT
cdr3_aa: CASRGLADTQYF
d_call: -
v_call: TRBV7-9
clone_size: medium-sized
j_call: TRBJ2-3

cdr3_nt: TGCGCCAGCCGGGGGCCCTACGAGCAGTACTTC
cdr3_aa: CASRGPYEQYF
d_call: -
v_call: TRBV5-1
clone_size: medium-sized
j_call: TRBJ2-7

cdr3_nt: TGTGCCTCCTCACGGGGGGCTAGAGGGTCCGGGGAGCTGTTTTTT
cdr3_aa: CASSRGARGSGELFF
d_call: -
v_call: TRBV10-3
clone_size: medium-sized
j_call: TRBJ2-2

cdr3_nt: TGTGCCATCAGTACGTGGGGGGGTGAGGAGACCCAGTACTTC
cdr3_aa: CAISTWGGEETQYF
d_call: TRBD2
v_call: TRBV10-3
clone_size: many
j_call: TRBJ2-5

cdr3_nt: TGTGCCAGCAGCTTTCTCGGACAGGTCACTAATGAAAAACTGTTTTTT
cdr3_aa: CASSFLGQVTNEKLFF
d_call: TRBD1
v_call: TRBV7-4
clone_size: many
j_call: TRBJ1-4

cdr3_nt: TGTGCCAGCAGTTATTCTGGGCTTTCCATCTACGAGCAGTACTTC
cdr3_aa: CASSYSGLSIYEQYF
d_call: -
v_call: TRBV6-5
clone_size: medium-sized
j_call: TRBJ2-7

cdr3_nt: TGCAGTGCTAGGAGGTCATCCAGGACAGGGTTCAATCAGCCCCAGCATTTT
cdr3_aa: CSARRSSRTGFNQPQHF
d_call: TRBD1
v_call: TRBV20-1
clone_size: few
j_call: TRBJ1-5

cdr3_nt: TGTGCCAGCAGTTTAGGGGTCCAGACCGAAGCTTTCTTT
cdr3_aa: CASSLGVQTEAFF
d_call: -
v_call: TRBV12-3/TRBV12-4
clone_size: medium-sized
j_call: TRBJ1-1

cdr3_nt: TGTGCCAGCAGAGGACTAGCGGGGGCTCACGGGGAGCTGTTTTTT
cdr3_aa: CASRGLAGAHGELFF
d_call: TRBD2
v_call: TRBV2
clone_size: many
j_call: TRBJ2-2